This T cell receptor beta chain was recorded in a study of cytomegalovirus exposure and HLA in healthy donors. Study information: Earlier work reported 117 million unique TCR beta sequences from roughly 180 million T cells. Notes on the study in general: The records held CMV serostatus as the only immune exposure information.

Of note for this clone: The antigen is not known.

The PCR contained 60 Vbeta and 13 Jbeta primers. Sequencing used immunoSEQ multiplex PCR; TCRdb keeps in-frame clones, though not all of them. The sample lists about 140,000 clones, around 80% occurring once. Sequenced input: PBMCs. The sequence derives from a man under 40 in good health and CMV-seropositive.

The chain's CDR3 is CASSFHSGRGGEQYF. CDR3 coding DNA: TGTGCCAGCAGTTTTCATTCCGGCAGGGGAGGGGAGCAGTACTTC. The V gene is TRBV28, the J gene TRBJ2-7; a possible D gene is TRBD2 (7 bases). With 3 bases removed from V and 7 bases from J, the gap between germline ends came to 19 bases. CDR3 size: 15 residues. Germline V lookup: CDR1 MDHEN, CDR2 SYDVKM.